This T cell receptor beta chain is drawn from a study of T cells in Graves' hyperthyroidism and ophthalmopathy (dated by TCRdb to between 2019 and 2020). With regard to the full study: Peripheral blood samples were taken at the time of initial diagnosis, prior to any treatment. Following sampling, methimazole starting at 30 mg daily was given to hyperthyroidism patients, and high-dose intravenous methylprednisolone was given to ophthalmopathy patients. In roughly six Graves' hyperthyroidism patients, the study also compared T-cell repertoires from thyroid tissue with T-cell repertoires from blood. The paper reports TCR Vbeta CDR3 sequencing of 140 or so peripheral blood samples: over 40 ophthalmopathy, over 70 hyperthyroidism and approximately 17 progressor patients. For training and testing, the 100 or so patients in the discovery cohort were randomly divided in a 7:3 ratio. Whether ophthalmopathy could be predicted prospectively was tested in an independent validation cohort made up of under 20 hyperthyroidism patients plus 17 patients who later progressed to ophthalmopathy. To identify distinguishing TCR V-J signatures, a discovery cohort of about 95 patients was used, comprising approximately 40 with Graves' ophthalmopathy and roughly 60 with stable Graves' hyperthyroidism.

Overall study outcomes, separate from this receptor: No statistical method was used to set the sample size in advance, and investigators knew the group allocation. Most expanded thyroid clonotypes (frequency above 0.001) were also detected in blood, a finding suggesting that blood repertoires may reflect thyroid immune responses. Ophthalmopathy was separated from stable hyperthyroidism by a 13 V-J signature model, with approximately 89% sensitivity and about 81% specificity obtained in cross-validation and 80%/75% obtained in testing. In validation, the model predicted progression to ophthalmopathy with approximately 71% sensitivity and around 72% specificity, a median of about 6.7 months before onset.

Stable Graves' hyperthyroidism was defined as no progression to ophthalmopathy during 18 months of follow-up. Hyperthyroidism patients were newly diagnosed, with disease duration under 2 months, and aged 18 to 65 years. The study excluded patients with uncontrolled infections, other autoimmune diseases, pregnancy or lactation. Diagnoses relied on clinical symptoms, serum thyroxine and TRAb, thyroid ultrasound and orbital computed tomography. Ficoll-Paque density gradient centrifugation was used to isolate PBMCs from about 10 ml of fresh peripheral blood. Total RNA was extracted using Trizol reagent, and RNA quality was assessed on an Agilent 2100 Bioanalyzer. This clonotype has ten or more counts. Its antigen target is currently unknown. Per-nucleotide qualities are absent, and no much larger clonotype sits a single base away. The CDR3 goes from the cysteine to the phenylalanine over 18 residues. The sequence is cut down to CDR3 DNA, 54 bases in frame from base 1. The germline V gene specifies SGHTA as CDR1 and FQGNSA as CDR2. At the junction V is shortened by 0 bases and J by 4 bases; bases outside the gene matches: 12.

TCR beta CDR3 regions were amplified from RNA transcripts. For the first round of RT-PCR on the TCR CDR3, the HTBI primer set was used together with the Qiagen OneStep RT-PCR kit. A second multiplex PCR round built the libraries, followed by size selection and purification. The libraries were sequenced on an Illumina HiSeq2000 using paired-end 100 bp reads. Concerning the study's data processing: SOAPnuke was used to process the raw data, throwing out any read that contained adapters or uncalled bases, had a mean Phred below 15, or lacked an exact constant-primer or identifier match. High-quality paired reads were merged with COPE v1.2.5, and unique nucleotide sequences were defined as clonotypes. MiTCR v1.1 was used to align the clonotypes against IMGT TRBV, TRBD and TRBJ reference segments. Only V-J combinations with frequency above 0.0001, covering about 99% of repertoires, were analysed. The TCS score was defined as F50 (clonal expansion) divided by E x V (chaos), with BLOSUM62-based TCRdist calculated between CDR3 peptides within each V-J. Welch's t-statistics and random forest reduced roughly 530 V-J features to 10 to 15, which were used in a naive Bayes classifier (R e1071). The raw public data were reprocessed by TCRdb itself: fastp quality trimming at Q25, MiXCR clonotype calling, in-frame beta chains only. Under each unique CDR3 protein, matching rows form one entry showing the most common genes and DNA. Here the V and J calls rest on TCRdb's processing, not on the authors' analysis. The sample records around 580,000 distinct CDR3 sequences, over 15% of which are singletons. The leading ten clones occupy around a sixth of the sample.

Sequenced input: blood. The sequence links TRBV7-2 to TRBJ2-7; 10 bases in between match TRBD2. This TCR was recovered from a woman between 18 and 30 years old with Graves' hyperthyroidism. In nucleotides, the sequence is TGTGCCAGCAGCTTAGCGGAAAGCGGGGGGGCATTCGCGTACGAGCAGTACTTC. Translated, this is CASSLAESGGAFAYEQYF.